This T cell receptor beta chain was found in a study of T cells in Graves' hyperthyroidism and ophthalmopathy. The authors deemed Graves' hyperthyroidism stable absent ophthalmopathy progression within 18 months. Patients were excluded because of uncontrolled infection, other autoimmune disease, pregnancy or lactation. V was pared by 3 bases and J by 0 bases, with 5 bases between. The CDR3 has 13 amino acids. This clonotype was detected ten times or more. What was amplified from RNA transcripts were TCR beta CDR3 regions. The HTBI set primed first-round TCR CDR3 RT-PCR. TCRdb independently ran MiXCR on the multiplex PCR reads; one entry per CDR3 protein. The table lists around 540,000 distinct CDR3 sequences, approximately 44% of them singletons, with 8.2% in the top ten.

The specimen sequenced was peripheral blood or thyroid tissue (not recorded which). The chain recombines TRBV12-3 or TRBV12-4 with TRBJ1-1; no firm D call. The receptor was isolated from a woman aged 18-29 years with Graves' hyperthyroidism. CDR3 protein: CASSFRLNTEAFF. The CDR3 DNA reads TGTGCCAGCAGTTTCCGATTGAACACTGAAGCTTTCTTT.